The sequence of this TCR beta chain was determined in a study of blood T cell repertoires in COVID-19. Profiled with immunoSEQ multiplex PCR; TCRdb holds only in-frame clones, not every one. The data contain under 350,000 clones, under 90% of them seen just once; the ten biggest clones take up around 1.9%. The sequence derives from a woman aged 55 to 70 who had recovered from COVID-19. The sample was PBMCs or T cells enriched from blood (not recorded which).

The CDR3 DNA sequence: TGTGCCATCAGGAATAGCGGGGAGGGGACCTACGAGCAGTACTTC. Translation gives CAIRNSGEGTYEQYF. This sequence joins TRBV10-3 and TRBJ2-7; 8 bases match TRBD2. The germline gives CDR1 ENHRY, CDR2 SYGVKD. J gave up 2 bases and V 6 bases, and 9 bases lay outside the gene matches. The CDR3 is 15 residues long.